This is a list of T cell receptor beta chains from one sample in a study of T cell responses to AZD1222 COVID-19 vaccine. The table came from immunoSEQ multiplex PCR; TCRdb's copy has only in-frame clones and leaves some out. The sample has roughly 160,000 clones; more than 85% are singletons. This specimen consisted of peripheral blood, obtained on day 0 of AZD1222 vaccination. These receptors originate from an adult in good health. Each CDR3 is given with its conserved first and last residue. D genes are given only for firm matches. Expanded clones get a size class; other rows say once, few or many, or leave the size out.

TRBV5-1	TRBJ2-1	few	NA	CASSLSMGGAEQFF	TGCGCCAGCAGCTTAAGTATGGGGGGGGCCGAGCAGTTCTTC
TRBV30	TRBJ1-3	NA	NA	CAGGSGNTIYF	TGTGCCGGCGGTTCTGGAAACACCATATATTTT
TRBV7-8	TRBJ1-1	few	NA	CASSVLSGAAEAFF	TGTGCCAGCAGCGTCCTTTCGGGGGCGGCTGAAGCTTTCTTT
TRBV2	TRBJ2-7	few	NA	CASSDVIGFFGSYEQYF	TGTGCCAGCAGTGATGTAATAGGGTTTTTCGGCTCCTACGAGCAGTACTTC
TRBV4-2	TRBJ2-1	NA	TRBD2	CASSPSQSSGGFNEQFF	TGTGCCAGCAGCCCAAGCCAATCTAGCGGGGGGTTCAATGAGCAGTTCTTC
TRBV4-1	TRBJ1-3	NA	NA	CASSQDSLKSSGNTIYF	TGCGCCAGCAGCCAAGACAGTCTCAAGAGCTCTGGAAACACCATATATTTT
TRBV6-6	TRBJ1-6	NA	NA	CASSRTLRGNNSPLHF	TGTGCCAGCAGCAGAACCCTAAGGGGTAACAATTCACCCCTCCACTTT
TRBV21-1	TRBJ1-1	NA	NA	CASSKVFTVDWTEAFF	TGTGCCAGCAGCAAAGTTTTCACGGTGGATTGGACTGAAGCTTTCTTT
TRBV6-1	TRBJ1-6	once	NA	CASSERWGHGSPLHF	TGTGCCAGCAGTGAACGGTGGGGCCATGGTTCACCCCTCCACTTT
TRBV7-2	TRBJ2-1	NA	NA	CASSPRGGVNEQFF	TGTGCCAGCAGCCCCCGAGGAGGGGTTAATGAGCAGTTCTTC
TRBV29-1	TRBJ2-1	few	NA	CSVRWSDEQFF	TGCAGCGTTCGGTGGAGCGATGAGCAGTTCTTC
TRBV19	TRBJ1-1	NA	NA	CASSVTWTDRNTEAFF	TGTGCCAGTAGTGTTACTTGGACAGATCGGAACACTGAAGCTTTCTTT
TRBV2	TRBJ1-1	NA	TRBD1	CASSVQGVEATEAFF	TGTGCCAGCAGTGTACAGGGGGTCGAGGCCACTGAAGCTTTCTTT
TRBV6-5	TRBJ2-7	NA	NA	CASSYPSSYEQYF	TGTGCCAGCAGTTACCCTAGCTCCTACGAGCAGTACTTC